This T cell receptor beta chain was identified during a study of T cells after yellow fever vaccination. TCRdb fed the 5' RACE reads into MiXCR, producing one record per CDR3 protein. The table lists 300,000 or so distinct CDR3 sequences, 10% to 15% of them singletons. This clonotype came up a few times. The CDR3 consists of 16 residues. V lost 1 base and J lost 5, with 17 bases in between. Germline values: CDR1 MGHDK, CDR2 SYGVNS. This TCR derives from a man aged 30 to 45 who received the YFV17D yellow fever vaccine. The V and J genes are TRBV25-1 and TRBJ1-1; TRBD1 might be the D (5 bases). The starting material was CD4+ T cells sorted from PBMCs, obtained 45 days after the yellow fever booster vaccination. Here the CDR3 DNA reads TGTGCCAGCAGTGAATTTGGGGGTTCCCAAAAAACTGAAGCTTTCTTT. Translated, it gives CASSEFGGSQKTEAFF. Full variable domain (outside the CDR3, taken from reference TRBV25-1 and TRBJ1-1): EADIYQTPRYLVIGTGKKITLECSQTMGHDKMYWYQQDPGMELHLIHYSYGVNSTEKGDLSSESTVSRIRTEHFPLTLESARPSHTSQYLCASSEFGGSQKTEAFFGQGTRLTVV.